These T cell receptor beta chains were read from a single sample in a study of T cells in Graves' hyperthyroidism and ophthalmopathy. TCRdb used MiXCR to reprocess the multiplex PCR reads, holding one entry per CDR3 protein. The data contain approximately 300,000 distinct CDR3 sequences, approximately 19% of them singletons. The sequencing input was blood. Receptors originate from a man aged 50 or older with Graves' ophthalmopathy. CDR3s include the opening cysteine and the closing phenylalanine or tryptophan. Rows may omit the clone size; those that give it use once, few, many or a size class.

CDR3,size,V,J
CASSFVKERSQPQHF,NA,TRBV28,TRBJ1-5
CAIGLAGGTNEQFF,NA,TRBV10-3,TRBJ2-1
CASSQEWGQGNGYTF,many,TRBV3-1,TRBJ1-2
CASSYSGWRTNEKLFF,NA,TRBV6-5,TRBJ1-4
CASSLIQPKEQYF,NA,TRBV28,TRBJ2-7
CASSLIEGGLNEQFF,few,TRBV7-2,TRBJ2-1
CASSWTPPSGASTDTQYF,NA,TRBV5-1,TRBJ2-3
CTSSYPQGLGYTF,few,TRBV6-5,TRBJ1-2
CASRKASVLGNTIYF,once,TRBV12-3/TRBV12-4,TRBJ1-3
CASSLDPGRMNTEAFF,NA,TRBV7-6,TRBJ1-1
CASQNRVETQYF,few,TRBV2,TRBJ2-5
CASSPPRLAGIGEQFF,many,TRBV11-1,TRBJ2-1
CASSSPRQSRTHEQFF,many,TRBV12-3/TRBV12-4,TRBJ2-1
CASSLTDRDYGYTF,NA,TRBV7-8,TRBJ1-2
CASSEQRLLGNTEAFF,NA,TRBV25-1,TRBJ1-1
CAWGRYYEQYF,many,TRBV30,TRBJ2-7
CASSFPSGITYEQYF,many,TRBV28,TRBJ2-7
CAISRVTGATNTEAFF,NA,TRBV10-3,TRBJ1-1
CASSNEGWEQYF,NA,TRBV5-1,TRBJ2-7
CASSLEPGTGHYEQYF,NA,TRBV27,TRBJ2-7
CATSDRLAGGEQFF,NA,TRBV24-1,TRBJ2-1
CSARHQGAAGYTF,few,TRBV20-1,TRBJ1-2
CASSTNGWSLAGELFF,few,TRBV7-2,TRBJ2-2
CSVVWRGQANEQFF,NA,TRBV29-1,TRBJ2-1
CASSLGSVPNSPLHF,NA,TRBV7-9,TRBJ1-6
CATKGGSYPQSYEQYF,few,TRBV19,TRBJ2-7
CASSLSPLVNNEQFF,many,TRBV11-3,TRBJ2-1
CATSRVSGLANTGELFF,few,TRBV15,TRBJ2-2
CASSERRRANTGELFF,NA,TRBV2,TRBJ2-2
CASTIQGNYGYTF,many,TRBV28,TRBJ1-2
CSARGRLIPSHPLYEQYF,NA,TRBV20-1,TRBJ2-7
CASSSTSITGELFF,NA,TRBV5-1,TRBJ2-2
CASSPEFERGQETQYF,once,TRBV5-1,TRBJ2-5
CASGVVGLEKLFF,few,TRBV25-1,TRBJ1-4
CASSLAAGAWNEQFF,many,TRBV7-2,TRBJ2-1
CASSPQLNEKLFF,once,TRBV27,TRBJ1-4
CASSQGRQRNTGELFF,NA,TRBV4-1,TRBJ2-2
CSASDRRISSYEQYF,many,TRBV20-1,TRBJ2-7
CASSAILPTEPNTEAFF,few,TRBV9,TRBJ1-1
CSARLGGAGSPLHF,many,TRBV20-1,TRBJ1-6
CAFSRGEGYGYTF,NA,TRBV28,TRBJ1-2
CSALRTELNTEAFF,NA,TRBV20-1,TRBJ1-1
CASSLVAGYYSGANVLTF,once,TRBV11-2,TRBJ2-6
CASTPAGAGNEQYF,many,TRBV12-3/TRBV12-4,TRBJ2-7
CASRLTGELFF,few,TRBV6-2/TRBV6-3,TRBJ2-2
CASSQTTGLGETQYF,NA,TRBV4-1,TRBJ2-5
CATSDQQGRPDTQYF,few,TRBV24-1,TRBJ2-3
CASSLLAGTETQYF,many,TRBV28,TRBJ2-5
CASSLVLQPQHF,NA,TRBV28,TRBJ1-5
CASSGVGRTEAFF,NA,TRBV28,TRBJ1-1
CATSWDRQEAQYF,once,TRBV15,TRBJ2-5
CASSSVAGGIYEQFF,many,TRBV13,TRBJ2-1
CAMRPATNEKLFF,NA,TRBV12-5,TRBJ1-4
CAISDRTSGSTDTQYF,NA,TRBV10-3,TRBJ2-3